Listed here are 28 T cell receptor beta chains from one sample, sequenced in a study of spatial heterogeneity in lung cancer. The sample's time point: sample taken at primary tumor resection. TCRdb called the 5' RACE reads again in MiXCR, with one record for every CDR3 protein. This sample has 35,000 to 45,000 distinct CDR3 sequences, with around 5% found just once. The starting material was PBMCs, obtained at surgery. The receptors were sampled from a female donor with early-stage non-small cell lung cancer.

This clonotype was seen at least ten times. The chain uses TRBV2 and TRBJ2-7; the match to TRBD2 covers 10 bases. The V segment lost 4 bases and the J segment 4 bases; nucleotides outside the gene matches: 4. The length of the CDR3 is 14 residues. The germline V gene has CDR1 SNHLY and CDR2 FYNNEI. The CDR3 region has the DNA TGTGCCAGCAGTGCCACGGGACTAGCGTACGAGCAGTACTTC. It yields the protein CASSATGLAYEQYF.

Only a few counts were recorded for this clonotype. This CDR3 is CASSLVSQGEAFF. Written as DNA, the CDR3 is TGTGCCAGCAGTTTGGTTTCACAGGGGGAAGCTTTCTTT. The chain couples TRBV12-3 or TRBV12-4 to TRBJ1-1; TRBD1 matches at 7 bases. The CDR3 is 13 residues long. The junction had 6 bases not matched to a gene; V was cut back by 3 bases and J by 8 bases.

This clonotype was counted at least ten times. The chain links TRBV4-1 to TRBJ2-7; TRBD2 agrees at 7 bases. Germline V gives CDR1 MGHRA, CDR2 YSYEKL. The J segment lost 0 bases and the V segment lost 3 bases, leaving 8 bases of the junction unmatched. The CDR3 is 16 amino acids. The CDR3 sequence: CASSQPRGGSSYEQYF. For the CDR3, the DNA is TGCGCCAGCAGCCAGCCACGCGGGGGTAGCTCCTACGAGCAGTACTTC.

This clonotype occurred many times. The V gene is TRBV10-3, the J gene TRBJ2-1; D is ambiguous. This CDR3 contains 13 residues. Trimming stripped 6 bases from V and 9 bases from J, with 15 bases between. Germline V gene data show CDR1 as ENHRY and CDR2 as SYGVKD. The DNA of the CDR3 is TGTGCCATCAGGGGTTTCGGGTCCGGTGAGCAGTTCTTC. This codes for CAIRGFGSGEQFF.

This clonotype was seen repeatedly, ten times or more. The chain links TRBV7-2 to TRBJ2-1, with D uncertain. V was cut by 3 bases and J by 15 bases, with 18 bases left in between. Germline V CDR1 and CDR2: SGHTA, FQGNSA. The CDR3 is 13 residues long. Here the CDR3 reads CASSFNSRSNAFF. The CDR3 nucleotides are TGTGCCAGCAGCTTTAACAGCCGTAGCAACGCGTTCTTC.

This clonotype was seen at least ten times. The V gene is TRBV6-6, the J gene TRBJ1-5, with TRBD1 matching 10 bases. The CDR3 consists of 17 residues. The V and J ends lost 4 bases and 3 bases, in that order; junction bases with no gene match: 9. Germline-derived CDR1 and CDR2 are MNHNY and SVGAGI (reference sequence). The CDR3 region is CASSLTGGAGINQPQHF. DNA of the CDR3: TGTGCCAGCAGTTTGACAGGGGGCGCAGGGATCAATCAGCCCCAGCATTTT.

V and J are TRBV29-1 and TRBJ2-5; D perhaps matches TRBD1 (6 bases). The V end lost 6 bases, the J end lost 4 bases, and 21 bases lay between the germline ends. The CDR3 covers 15 residues. CDR1 is SQVTM and CDR2 is ANQGSEA in the germline V gene. The CDR3 loop reads CSVRQEPVPGETQYF. The CDR3 DNA follows: TGCAGCGTCCGACAGGAGCCGGTGCCCGGAGAGACCCAGTACTTC.

This clonotype was recorded at least ten times. V and J are TRBV28 and TRBJ1-1, with 9 bases aligning to TRBD1. The V and J ends lost 6 bases and 10 bases, in that order; junction bases with no gene match: 9. The germline V gene has CDR1 MDHEN and CDR2 SYDVKM. This CDR3 has 13 residues. CDR3 nucleotide sequence: TGTGCCAGCAGCAGTTGGGGGACAGGGAGAGCTTTCTTT. This sequence encodes CASSSWGTGRAFF.

This clonotype came up many times. The chain has TRBV7-9 and TRBJ1-6, with no clear D. The CDR3 runs to 14 residues. Germline V gene data show CDR1 as SEHNR and CDR2 as FQNEAQ (reference sequence). V gave up 5 bases and J gave up 13 bases, with 18 bases separating them. The CDR3 bases are TGTGCCAGCAGCCCGCTACTACAAGGCTCCCCCCTCCACTTT. It is translated as CASSPLLQGSPLHF.

This clonotype has at least ten counts. This chain joins TRBV28 and TRBJ2-5; the D gene is possibly TRBD2 (5 bases). This CDR3 contains 15 residues. V lost 6 bases to trimming and J lost 5 bases, with 19 bases between them. The germline gives CDR1 MDHEN, CDR2 SYDVKM. CDR3 DNA: TGTGCCAGCAGCCCCCGGGGAATGTCGATCGAGACCCAGTACTTC. It encodes CASSPRGMSIETQYF.

This clonotype occurred many times. The rearrangement uses TRBV6-5 and TRBJ1-1; TRBD1 aligns across 10 bases. There are 14 residues in the CDR3. Germline loops: CDR1 MNHEY, CDR2 SVGAGI. J was trimmed by 2 bases and V by 6 bases; bases with no gene match: 3. The CDR3 nucleotides read TGTGCCAGCAGGGGACAGGGGAAAAACACTGAAGCTTTCTTT. This gives the protein CASRGQGKNTEAFF.

V usage is TRBV2 and J usage is TRBJ1-2; the match to TRBD1 covers 8 bases. The length of the CDR3 is 15 residues. J was trimmed by 4 bases and V by 6 bases; bases with no gene match: 10. Germline V gene sequence: CDR1 SNHLY, CDR2 FYNNEI. CDR3 sequence reads: CASRAKRTGLYGYTF. CDR3 sequence (DNA): TGTGCCAGCAGAGCCAAACGGACAGGGCTCTATGGCTACACCTTC.

There are a few counts of this clonotype. DNA of the CDR3: TGTGCCAGTAGTAGGGGACGGTCCGAGACCCAGTACTTC. This sequence encodes CASSRGRSETQYF. The chain recombines TRBV19 with TRBJ2-5; D possibly uses TRBD1 or TRBD2 (5 bases each). The length of the CDR3 is 13 residues. Trimming stripped 4 bases from V and 5 bases from J, with 11 bases between. Germline values: CDR1 LNHDA, CDR2 SQIVND (reference sequence).

CDR3 DNA sequence: TGCAGTGCTACACCGGACAGGCCCCACGAGCAGTACTTC. This codes for CSATPDRPHEQYF. The V gene is TRBV20-1, the J gene TRBJ2-7; 7 bases are a match to TRBD1. CDR3 length: 13 residues. The V segment lost 4 bases and the J segment 5 bases; nucleotides outside the gene matches: 8. The germline V gene has CDR1 DFQATT and CDR2 SNEGSKA (reference sequence).

In its sample, this clonotype is hyperexpanded (1% or more). This chain uses TRBV15 with TRBJ2-3; 7 bases line up with TRBD1. V lost 5 bases to trimming and J lost 4 bases; unmatched junction nucleotides: 18. Germline CDR1 reads LNHNV; CDR2 reads YYDKDF (reference sequence). The CDR3 has 18 residues. CDR3: CATSHAPPWARGPDTQYF. The CDR3, as DNA: TGTGCCACCAGCCATGCTCCTCCCTGGGCTAGGGGGCCAGATACGCAGTATTTT.

This clonotype was seen many times. Written as DNA, the CDR3 is TGTGCCAGCAGCCCATTAGACCGGACACGCGCGGGAAACACCATATATTTT. Encoded protein: CASSPLDRTRAGNTIYF. This chain joins TRBV28 and TRBJ1-3; maybe TRBD1 (5 bases). This CDR3 is built from 17 residues. The germline V gene encodes CDR1 MDHEN and CDR2 SYDVKM. Trimming removed 6 bases at V and 4 bases at J, with 22 bases between.

This clonotype was counted many times. The chain uses TRBV4-3 and TRBJ1-1; TRBD1 matches at 9 bases. The germline gives CDR1 LGHNA, CDR2 YSLEER. The CDR3 sequence is 15 residues long. The junction had 1 base not matched to a gene; V was cut back by 1 base and J by 1 base. Here the CDR3 reads CASSQVGQGNTEAFF. CDR3 nucleotides: TGCGCCAGCAGCCAAGTGGGACAGGGGAACACTGAAGCTTTCTTT.

This clonotype appeared a few times. This chain connects TRBV7-3 to TRBJ2-3, with unresolved D. CDR3 length: 16 residues. V lost 4 bases, J lost 0 bases, and 14 bases lay in between. Germline assignment: CDR1 SGHTA and CDR2 FQGTGA. The CDR3 is CASSSGVHPSTDTQYF. The CDR3 DNA reads TGTGCCAGCAGCTCTGGGGTCCATCCGAGCACAGATACGCAGTATTTT.

There are many counts of this clonotype. The rearrangement links TRBV10-2 to TRBJ2-1; 12 bases line up with TRBD2. The junction had 7 bases not matched to a gene; V was cut back by 6 bases and J by 7 bases. This CDR3 comprises 15 residues. CDR1 and CDR2 from the germline V gene are WSHSY and SAAADI. The CDR3 region is CASRLAGGPRNEQFF. The CDR3 DNA sequence: TGCGCCAGCAGGCTAGCGGGGGGGCCTCGAAATGAGCAGTTCTTC.

This clonotype was recorded at least ten times. The gene calls are TRBV28 and TRBJ1-6; D unclear. This CDR3 region has 13 residues. CDR1 and CDR2 from the germline V gene are MDHEN and SYDVKM. Trimming took off 6 bases at V and 8 bases at J, with 11 bases between the two ends. CDR3 sequence: CASRRDWDSPLHF. DNA for the CDR3: TGTGCCAGCAGGAGGGATTGGGATTCACCCCTCCACTTT. Using reference TRBV28 and TRBJ1-6 for the parts outside the CDR3, the full variable domain is DVKVTQSSRYLVKRTGEKVFLECVQDMDHENMFWYRQDPGLGLRLIYFSYDVKMKEKGDIPEGYSVSREKKERFSLILESASTNQTSMYLCASRRDWDSPLHFGNGTRLTVT.

This clonotype was seen at least ten times. The rearrangement links TRBV7-3 to TRBJ1-2, with unresolved D. Germline V gene sequence: CDR1 SGHTA, CDR2 FQGTGA. Trimming took off 5 bases at V and 4 bases at J, with 8 bases between the two ends. The CDR3 runs 12 residues. The CDR3 DNA reads TGTGCCAGCAGCCCCGACACCTATGGCTACACCTTC. Amino acid sequence: CASSPDTYGYTF.

This clonotype was picked up many times. The chain couples TRBV24-1 to TRBJ2-5, with 16 bases identical to TRBD2. J gave up 1 base and V 9 bases, and 4 bases lay outside the gene matches. Per the germline V gene, CDR1 is KGHDR and CDR2 is SFDVKD. This CDR3 region has 16 residues. This CDR3 is CATQGTSGGAQETQYF. In DNA, the CDR3 is TGTGCCACCCAGGGGACTAGCGGGGGGGCCCAAGAGACCCAGTACTTC.

This clonotype was counted ten times or more. This chain connects TRBV6-5 to TRBJ1-4; D gene ambiguous. Trimming took off 2 bases at V and 5 bases at J, with 9 bases between the two ends. The CDR3 has 14 residues. Per germline, CDR1 MNHEY and CDR2 SVGAGI. CDR3 coding DNA: TGTGCCAGCAGTTACCGGGTGGCGAATGAAAAACTGTTTTTT. Amino acids: CASSYRVANEKLFF.

In its sample, this clonotype was seen many times. V usage is TRBV9 and J usage is TRBJ1-1, with TRBD1 matching 7 bases. Looked up from germline, CDR1 is SGDLS and CDR2 is YYNGEE. CDR3 length: 14 residues. V lost 0 bases and J lost 5; bases outside the gene matches: 4. The CDR3 nucleotides read TGTGCCAGCAGCGTAGTTCAGGGGGGGACTGAAGCTTTCTTT. The encoded protein is CASSVVQGGTEAFF.

This clonotype was seen ten or more times. This sequence joins TRBV28 and TRBJ2-2, with D possibly TRBD1 on 5 matching bases. Germline V gene sequence: CDR1 MDHEN, CDR2 SYDVKM. The CDR3 is 17 amino acids. V lost 7 bases and J 0 bases, leaving 18 bases between the germline ends. The CDR3 nucleotides are TGTGCCAGCACCCGATCCCCGCTAGGGGCGAACACCGGGGAGCTGTTTTTT. Translating gives CASTRSPLGANTGELFF.

J is TRBJ1-3 and V is TRBV24-1, with a tentative D call TRBD1 (5 bases). The CDR3 has 13 amino acids. The V end was cut by 9 bases, the J end by 2 bases, with 10 bases between. Germline V CDR1 and CDR2: KGHDR, SFDVKD. CDR3 amino acids: CATGDGTGNTIYF. In DNA form, the CDR3 reads TGTGCCACCGGGGACGGTACTGGAAACACCATATATTTT.

A few counts support this clonotype. J is TRBJ2-3 and V is TRBV6-2 or TRBV6-3; D not certain. The CDR3 totals 17 residues. The V gene's germline CDR1 is MNHEY and CDR2 SVGEGT. The V end was cut by 4 bases, the J end by 4 bases, with 21 bases between. The CDR3 DNA is TGTGCCAGCAGTTTTCAGAGGTGGAATGATGGGGCAGATACGCAGTATTTT. Encoded protein: CASSFQRWNDGADTQYF.

This rearrangement joins TRBV6-4 to TRBJ2-2, with a weak D call TRBD2 (6 bases). The ends were cut back, 5 bases at V and 0 bases at J, with 7 bases in the middle. This CDR3 has 14 residues. CDR1 and CDR2 (germline): MRHNA, SNTAGT. For the CDR3, the DNA is TGTGCCAGCAGTTGGGGGGCGAACACCGGGGAGCTGTTTTTT. Its protein product is CASSWGANTGELFF.